There are a few counts of the clone carrying this T cell receptor (beta chain). The target antigen is unknown. The sample comes from a study of cytomegalovirus exposure and HLA in healthy donors. Points from the study as a whole: Cytomegalovirus-associated TCR beta chains were listed, numbering more than 150.

The PCR ran on 60 Vbeta and 13 Jbeta primers. Measured with immunoSEQ multiplex PCR; TCRdb has only the in-frame clones, and not every one. Of about 240,000 clones in the sample, around 81% were seen once. The clonotype originates from a woman in her fifties or sixties in good health and CMV-seropositive. The sequencing input was PBMCs.

The CDR3 sequence is CASRHNLGLAGGGEQFF. The CDR3 DNA sequence: TGCGCCAGCAGGCATAACCTGGGACTAGCGGGAGGTGGCGAGCAGTTCTTC. The rearrangement links TRBV5-1 to TRBJ2-1; 15 bases agree with TRBD2. This CDR3 has 17 amino acids. V gave up 5 bases and J gave up 10 bases; unmatched junction bases: 13. CDR1 SGHRS and CDR2 YFSETQ come from the germline V gene.